What follows are 16 T cell receptor beta chains derived from one specimen sequenced in a study of tumor-infiltrating lymphocytes in primary liver carcinoma. cDNA specific to TCR beta was made from roughly 500 ng of total RNA, with a constant-region primer employed for priming. The TCR beta library was amplified through three nested multiplex PCR rounds in a modified ARM-PCR procedure. A C-beta reverse primer was combined with TRBV1-TRBV30 forward primers in the first two PCR rounds, and each round had approximately 10 cycles. A single record per CDR3 protein comes from TCRdb applying MiXCR to the multiplex PCR reads. The sample has about 78,000 distinct CDR3 sequences, 71% seen once; the top ten hold approximately 14%. Both RNA and DNA were isolated together from about 21-30 mg of bulk tissue that had not been sorted. The source material was liver tumor tissue from sampling region 4. The subset was: tumor region T4, right-lateral pole. These receptors all stem from a woman aged 55-70 years with primary liver carcinoma and hepatitis B virus infection.

This clonotype has a count of ten or more. Here the CDR3 reads CASSLAKGNEQYF. The CDR3 DNA reads as TGCGCCAGCAGCTTGGCCAAGGGAAACGAGCAGTACTTC. The gene calls are TRBV5-1 and TRBJ2-7, with D uncertain. CDR3 length: 13 amino acids. Germline CDR1 reads SGHRS; CDR2 reads YFSETQ. The V gene lost 0 bases and the J gene lost 5 bases, with 9 bases spanning the gap. The full variable domain, rest sourced from reference TRBV5-1 and TRBJ2-7, is KAGVTQTPRYLIKTRGQQVTLSCSPISGHRSVSWYQQTPGQGLQFLFEYFSETQRNKGNFPGRFSGRQFSNSRSEMNVSTLELGDSALYLCASSLAKGNEQYFGPGTRLTVT.

Turning to this clonotype: A much larger clone lies a single base off, so this may be a read error. The rearrangement uses TRBV5-8 and TRBJ1-5, with D hard to call. The CDR3 has 12 amino acids. Germline CDR1 and CDR2: SGHTS and YDEGEE. The CDR3: CASSLTWQPHHF. The CDR3 bases are TGTGCCAGCAGCCTGACTTGGCAGCCCCATCATTTT.

Ten or more counts support this clonotype. The CDR3 loop is CASSLSASNTGELFF. The CDR3 nucleotides read TGCGCCAGCAGCTTATCGGCGTCGAACACCGGGGAGCTGTTTTTT. The chain carries TRBV5-1 and TRBJ2-2; no firm D call. Trimming removed 2 bases from V and 0 bases from J, with 8 bases in between. CDR3 length: 15 amino acids. Germline lookup yields CDR1 SGHRS and CDR2 YFSETQ.

In this sample, this clonotype turned up a few times. The genes are TRBV15 and TRBJ2-1; D is perhaps TRBD1 (5 bases). Germline CDR1 and CDR2: LNHNV and YYDKDF (reference sequence). This CDR3 region has 17 residues. V dropped 2 bases and J dropped 1 base, with 15 bases sitting between them. The chain's CDR3 is CATSRRRQSGSYNEQFF. Here the CDR3 DNA reads TGTGCCACCAGCAGACGGAGACAGTCCGGGTCCTACAATGAGCAGTTCTTC.

The V call is TRBV24-1, the J call TRBJ2-3, with 7 nucleotides matching TRBD1. CDR3 length: 14 amino acids. CDR1 and CDR2 (germline): KGHDR, SFDVKD. V lost 10 bases, J lost 2 bases, and 8 bases stayed unmatched. CDR3 loop: CATKGGVPTDTQYF. Written as DNA, the CDR3 is TGTGCCACTAAAGGGGGCGTTCCCACAGATACGCAGTATTTT.

About this clonotype itself: This may stem from a read error, because a much larger clone lies one nucleotide away. The CDR3 does not close with the conserved phenylalanine or tryptophan, likely indicating a read error. The gene calls are TRBV5-1 and TRBJ1-4; D uncertain. Trimming removed 0 bases from V and 0 bases from J, with 6 bases in between. There are 15 residues in the CDR3. The V gene's germline CDR1 is SGHRS and CDR2 YFSETQ. The CDR3 DNA follows: TGCGCCAGCAGCTTGGGACACGCAACTAATGAAAAACTGTTTTAT. Encoded protein: CASSLGHATNEKLFY.

The CDR3 here is CASSQTGSQTGNEQFF. The CDR3 region has the DNA TGTGCCAGCAGTCAAACCGGCAGCCAAACGGGGAATGAGCAGTTCTTC. The chain joins TRBV11-1 to TRBJ2-1; D is perhaps TRBD2 (5 bases). CDR1 is SGHAT, CDR2 FQDESV, per germline (reference sequence). The CDR3 length is 16 residues. Deletions cut 6 bases from V and 7 bases from J, with 22 bases between.

The sample holds many counts of this clonotype. The genes are TRBV6-2 or TRBV6-3 and TRBJ2-1; tentatively, D is TRBD2 (6 bases). V lost 8 bases and J lost 4, with 9 bases in between. CDR3 length equals 12 residues. The germline gives CDR1 MNHEY, CDR2 SVGEGT. The chain's CDR3 is CASQSGYNEQFF. The CDR3 nucleotides read TGTGCCAGCCAAAGCGGGTACAATGAGCAGTTCTTC.

This clonotype appeared once. No DNA is shown, since the ends of the CDR3 on it are uncertain; the CDR3 is the one TCRdb lists. This chain links TRBV29-1 with TRBJ2-1. The CDR3 is 14 amino acids long, termini counted. The V gene's germline CDR1 is SQVTM and CDR2 ANQGSEA. The CDR3 spells CSVDPVGSGNERFF.

The chain recombines TRBV11-3 with TRBJ2-1; D is unresolved. This CDR3 is built from 15 residues. Trimming pared 5 bases from V and 9 bases from J, leaving 20 bases between. The germline V gene encodes CDR1 SGHNT and CDR2 YENEEA. CDR3 DNA: TGTGCCAGCAGCGTAGGAATTAGTGGGAAGCTTGAGCAGTTCTTC. Amino acids: CASSVGISGKLEQFF.

The rearrangement uses TRBV7-6 and TRBJ2-3; D could derive from TRBD1 or TRBD2 (7 bases each). Trimming removed 2 bases from V and 2 bases from J, with 14 bases in between. The CDR3 runs 16 residues. CDR1 is SGHVS, CDR2 FNYEAQ, per germline. In nucleotides, the CDR3 is TGTGCCAGCAGCTTAAGGGGGCGGGAGTCCACAGATACGCAGTATTTT. Amino acid sequence: CASSLRGRESTDTQYF.

In this sample, this clonotype turned up a few times. The V call is TRBV27, the J call TRBJ2-3; TRBD2 matches at 8 bases. The CDR3 is made up of 16 amino acids. Germline trimming cut 5 bases from V and 4 bases from J; bases unmatched to any gene: 11. Germline CDR1 reads MNHEY; CDR2 reads SMNVEV (reference sequence). CDR3 nucleotide sequence: TGTGCCAGCAGTGGTTACGGGAGGGCCGGGGCAGATACGCAGTATTTT. Its protein is CASSGYGRAGADTQYF.

This clonotype was seen ten or more times. This chain joins TRBV10-1 and TRBJ2-1; D perhaps matches TRBD2 (6 bases). Germline V lookup: CDR1 WNHNN, CDR2 SYGVQD (reference sequence). The V end was cut by 0 bases, the J end by 8 bases, with 14 bases between. The CDR3 consists of 15 residues. The CDR3 loop reads CASSESTSGRDEQFF. The CDR3 region has the DNA TGCGCCAGCAGTGAGTCGACCAGCGGGCGGGATGAGCAGTTCTTC.

This clonotype was counted a single time. The germline gene is not matched at one end of the junction; a read error may be the cause. The chain uses TRBV11-2 and TRBJ2-1; D is perhaps TRBD1 (6 bases). The germline CDR1 and CDR2 sequences are SGHAT and FQNNGV. The length of the CDR3 is 15 residues. The CDR3 loop is CASGLPGLWDNERFF. The DNA of the CDR3 is TGTGCCAGCGGCTTACCGGGATTATGGGACAATGAGCGGTTCTTC.

Many counts were recorded for this clonotype. V gene TRBV6-6 combines with J gene TRBJ2-7, with 9 bases identical to TRBD2. This CDR3 comprises 13 residues. CDR1 and CDR2 (germline): MNHNY, SVGAGI (reference sequence). Trimming cost V 8 bases and J 6 bases; bases outside gene matches: 8. The CDR3 reads CASSLTSGCEQYF. For the CDR3, the DNA is TGTGCCAGCTCCTTGACTAGCGGCTGCGAGCAGTACTTC.

This clonotype appeared once. Since the CDR3 does not end with the conserved phenylalanine or tryptophan, this likely comes from a read error. The rearrangement joins TRBV7-8 to TRBJ2-7; 7 bases are shared with TRBD1. Germline CDR1 is SGHVS and CDR2 is FQNEAQ. CDR3 length equals 14 residues. J gave up 5 bases and V 10 bases, and 14 bases lay outside the gene matches. As DNA, the CDR3 is TGTGCCATCAGTGAGCAGGGGGTCAACCACGAGCAGTACATC. Translating it yields CAISEQGVNHEQYI.